This T cell receptor beta chain was captured in a study of blood T cell repertoires in COVID-19. Study-wide context: Sample material is recorded as cDNA or gDNA derived from T cells, B-cell-depleted T cells, or PBMCs.

Authors' data handling: Amplification of reference gene primers was used by the study to estimate nucleated cell counts. TCRdb's copy holds only in-frame clones and misses some; the assay was immunoSEQ multiplex PCR. D and trimming come from the DNA, and the V and J calls and clone size come from that table. The sample yields about 280,000 clones, roughly 90% seen once. V lost 6 bases and J lost 7, with 16 bases in between. Germline assignment: CDR1 SGHKS and CDR2 YYEKEE (reference sequence). The CDR3 is 14 residues long. This sequence joins TRBV5-5 and TRBJ2-2, with TRBD1 as a possible D gene (5 bases). The origin of this receptor is a man in his late teens or twenties with active or convalescent COVID-19. Material: peripheral blood. The CDR3 spells CASMTDQGGGELFF. CDR3 DNA: TGTGCCAGCATGACTGATCAGGGTGGCGGGGAGCTGTTTTTT.